The present entry profiles one T cell receptor (beta chain) with its context. Its specificity is unknown. This entry is derived from a study of Graves' ophthalmopathy and Graves' hyperthyroidism. TCR beta CDR3 amplification used RNA transcripts. HTBI-primed RT-PCR formed the first round, and a multiplex PCR formed the second. One entry per CDR3 protein results from TCRdb running MiXCR on the multiplex PCR reads. The repertoire has hundreds of thousands of distinct CDR3 sequences, 40% of them found once; the top ten carry 35% to 55%. Findings and limits, study-wide: Also, most clonotypes expanded in the thyroid above 0.001 frequency appeared in blood.

The V end was cut by 6 bases, the J end by 5 bases, with 22 bases between. The CDR3 has 16 residues. Germline CDR1 reads ENHRY; CDR2 reads SYGVKD. The chain carries TRBV10-3 and TRBJ2-5, with D tentatively TRBD1 (6 bases). Sequences were obtained from peripheral blood. The receptor comes from an adult man with Graves' ophthalmopathy. The CDR3 coding sequence is TGTGCCATCAGCGTGGGACACGCGAACACCGGGGAGACCCAGTACTTC. It yields the protein CAISVGHANTGETQYF.